These 24 T cell receptor beta chains share one sample of origin, sequenced in a study of cytomegalovirus exposure and HLA in healthy donors. The PCR contained 60 Vbeta and 13 Jbeta primers. The table came from immunoSEQ multiplex PCR; TCRdb's copy has only in-frame clones and leaves some out. The table records over 100,000 clones, more than 8% of them present only once. Sequencing used PBMCs. Receptor source: a man aged 35 to 55 in good health and CMV-seronegative.

This clone was observed a few times. The chain recombines TRBV28 with TRBJ2-7; 11 nucleotides line up with TRBD1. Germline V lookup: CDR1 MDHEN, CDR2 SYDVKM. CDR3 size: 17 residues. The ends lost 1 base at V and 4 bases at J; junction bases unmatched: 9. Here the CDR3 reads CASSLSPGQGALYEQYF. The CDR3 DNA follows: TGTGCCAGCAGTTTATCCCCTGGACAGGGGGCCTTATACGAGCAGTACTTC.

This clone was detected a few times. The V gene is TRBV6-6, the J gene TRBJ1-3; D is unresolved. V dropped 1 base and J dropped 4 bases, with 11 bases sitting between them. The CDR3 is 15 amino acids. Germline V CDR1 and CDR2: MNHNY, SVGAGI (reference sequence). The CDR3, as DNA: TGTGCCAGCAGTTACTACGAGGGAATGGGAAACACCATATATTTT. Translation gives CASSYYEGMGNTIYF.

This sequence joins TRBV30 and TRBJ2-7; 8 nucleotides align to TRBD1. This CDR3 comprises 13 residues. Germline CDR1 reads GTSNPN; CDR2 reads SVGIG (reference sequence). V was pared by 2 bases and J by 3 bases, with 3 bases of the junction left unmatched. The CDR3 DNA sequence: TGTGCCTGGAGTCGTGACAGGGGCTACGAGCAGTACTTC. The encoded protein is CAWSRDRGYEQYF.

This rearrangement joins TRBV7-9 to TRBJ1-2; tentatively, D is TRBD1 (6 bases). The CDR3 is made up of 15 amino acids. CDR1 is SEHNR, CDR2 FQNEAQ, per germline (reference sequence). The V gene lost 5 bases and the J gene lost 8 bases, with 21 bases spanning the gap. The CDR3 sequence is CASSTYREGTEGYTF. The CDR3 DNA is TGTGCCAGCAGCACCTACAGGGAGGGCACGGAGGGCTACACCTTC.

The genes are TRBV19 and TRBJ1-5; 8 bases match TRBD1. Germline V gives CDR1 LNHDA, CDR2 SQIVND (reference sequence). J lost 5 bases, V lost 3 bases, and 3 bases had no gene match. This CDR3 is built from 14 residues. The CDR3 sequence: CASSMKQGDQPQHF. Written as DNA, the CDR3 is TGTGCCAGTAGTATGAAACAGGGGGATCAGCCCCAGCATTTT.

This chain links TRBV6-5 with TRBJ2-7; TRBD1 is a possible D gene (6 bases). Trimming removed 7 bases at V and 2 bases at J, with 15 bases between. The CDR3 has 14 amino acids. Germline CDR1 is MNHEY and CDR2 is SVGAGI. The CDR3 region is CASTHKQGTYEQYF. The CDR3 nucleotides read TGTGCCAGCACCCATAAACAGGGCACCTACGAGCAGTACTTC.

This clone was seen only a few times. This sequence joins TRBV6-1 and TRBJ2-2; perhaps TRBD2 as D (7 bases). Germline values: CDR1 MNHNS, CDR2 SASEGT. The CDR3 totals 15 residues. V lost 7 bases and J 0 bases, leaving 12 bases between the germline ends. DNA of the CDR3: TGTGCCAGCACGGCGGGGGCCTCGAACACCGGGGAGCTGTTTTTT. This encodes CASTAGASNTGELFF.

This clone came up a few times. The V call is TRBV19, the J call TRBJ2-1; 7 positions match TRBD1. The length of the CDR3 is 16 residues. Germline V gives CDR1 LNHDA, CDR2 SQIVND (reference sequence). Unmatched junction bases numbered 12, after V lost 5 bases and J lost 5 bases. The CDR3 loop reads CASSPYSGTANNEQFF. In DNA form, the CDR3 reads TGTGCCAGTAGTCCATACTCCGGGACAGCTAACAATGAGCAGTTCTTC.

The chain combines TRBV5-1 with TRBJ2-7; TRBD2 is a possible D gene (6 bases). V was trimmed by 4 bases and J by 3 bases, leaving 17 bases between them. Germline V lookup: CDR1 SGHRS, CDR2 YFSETQ. The CDR3 length is 15 residues. CDR3 residues: CASSGTGSGVYEQYF. CDR3 DNA sequence: TGCGCCAGCAGCGGAACAGGTTCGGGGGTCTACGAGCAGTACTTC.

V usage is TRBV2 and J usage is TRBJ1-5; weak D call: TRBD1 (5 bases). V shed 7 bases and J shed 1 base, with 14 bases lying between them. This CDR3 comprises 15 residues. Per germline, CDR1 SNHLY and CDR2 FYNNEI. This chain's CDR3 is CASKAQGGSNQPQHF. CDR3 in DNA: TGTGCCAGCAAGGCCCAGGGAGGAAGCAATCAGCCCCAGCATTTT.

This clone was seen more than once but under ten times. The chain employs TRBV5-6 and TRBJ1-2, with TRBD1 matching over 9 bases. Trimming removed 1 base from V and 2 bases from J; junction bases left unmatched: 9. Germline V gene data show CDR1 as SGHDT and CDR2 as YYEEEE. The CDR3 is 17 residues long. The CDR3 sequence: CASSLRTGGLMNYGYTF. The CDR3 bases are TGTGCCAGCAGCTTGCGTACAGGGGGCCTGATGAACTATGGCTACACCTTC.

This clone was observed a handful of times. The CDR3 DNA reads as TGTGCCAGCAGCCAAACCAGGGTGAACACTGAAGCTTTCTTT. It codes for CASSQTRVNTEAFF. The chain combines TRBV4-2 with TRBJ1-1; possible D gene TRBD1, 5 bases. Germline CDR1 LGHNA, CDR2 YNFKEQ. The length of the CDR3 is 14 residues. The germline V and J ends were trimmed by 2 bases and 0 bases, with 7 bases remaining between them.

This clone was counted between two and nine times. V is TRBV7-9 and J is TRBJ1-1; TRBD1 matches 7 bases. The CDR3 length is 14 residues. The germline V gene encodes CDR1 SEHNR and CDR2 FQNEAQ (reference sequence). The V segment lost 5 bases and the J segment 5 bases; nucleotides outside the gene matches: 8. Here the CDR3 DNA reads TGTGCCAGCAGCCAAACGACAGGGAGTACTGAAGCTTTCTTT. This encodes CASSQTTGSTEAFF.

As to this clone: Other DNA sequences in this specimen translate into the identical CDR3. The rearrangement joins TRBV6-1 to TRBJ2-7, with D possibly being TRBD2 (5 bases). CDR3 length: 14 amino acids. V was cut by 5 bases and J by 3 bases, with 14 bases left in between. Germline CDR1 and CDR2: MNHNS and SASEGT. Here the CDR3 DNA reads TGTGCCAGCAGTCAGACGGGGAATAACTACGAGCAGTACTTC. Amino acid sequence: CASSQTGNNYEQYF.

In its sample, this clone was seen a few times. The CDR3 here is CASRAGTANTGELFF. The CDR3 coding sequence is TGTGCCAGCAGGGCCGGGACAGCGAACACCGGGGAGCTGTTTTTT. The J gene is TRBJ2-2, the V gene TRBV6-1; 7 nucleotides agree with TRBD1. The CDR3 contains 15 residues. The germline CDR1 and CDR2 sequences are MNHNS and SASEGT. V was pared by 6 bases and J by 0 bases, with 4 bases of the junction left unmatched.

The V and J genes are TRBV4-1 and TRBJ2-2; 15 bases are a match to TRBD2. Unmatched junction bases numbered 15, after V lost 6 bases and J lost 7 bases. CDR3 size: 19 residues. Germline-derived CDR1 and CDR2 are MGHRA and YSYEKL. This chain's CDR3 is CASRPGLAGGQLPGGELFF. The CDR3 region has the DNA TGCGCCAGCAGGCCCGGACTAGCGGGGGGGCAACTCCCGGGCGGGGAGCTGTTTTTT.

Turning to this clone: The conserved closing phenylalanine or tryptophan is absent in this CDR3, likely reflecting a read error. The rearrangement joins TRBV29-1 to TRBJ1-1; D call uncertain. Germline loops: CDR1 SQVTM, CDR2 ANQGSEA. This CDR3 has 13 amino acids. CDR3 region: CSVSPKMKTEAFL. Here the CDR3 DNA reads TGCAGCGTTTCCCCTAAAATGAAAACTGAAGCTTTCTTG.

This clone appeared a few times. The genes are TRBV5-4 and TRBJ1-1, with 8 bases lining up with TRBD1. Losses at the gene ends were 6 bases for V and 3 bases for J; bases not matched to a gene: 4. Germline assignment: CDR1 SGHNT and CDR2 YYREEE (reference sequence). The length of the CDR3 is 13 residues. CDR3 region: CASKDRVDTEAFF. The CDR3, as DNA: TGTGCCAGCAAGGACAGGGTTGACACTGAAGCTTTCTTT.

This chain uses TRBV11-2 with TRBJ2-5; 9 bases line up with TRBD2. J lost 2 bases, V lost 5 bases, and 6 bases had no gene match. CDR1 is SGHAT, CDR2 FQNNGV, per germline. The CDR3 has 15 amino acids. In nucleotides, the CDR3 is TGTGCCAGCAGCCATAGCGGGGGTATACAAGAGACCCAGTACTTC. It specifies CASSHSGGIQETQYF.

The V call is TRBV2, the J call TRBJ2-3, with D tentatively TRBD2 (6 bases). With 4 bases removed from V and 2 bases from J, the gap between germline ends came to 10 bases. This CDR3 is built from 14 residues. The germline V gene has CDR1 SNHLY and CDR2 FYNNEI. In DNA form, the CDR3 reads TGTGCCAGCAGTGTTAGCGGCTACACAGATACGCAGTATTTT. Translating it yields CASSVSGYTDTQYF.

This clone has more than one count but fewer than ten. The chain uses TRBV30 and TRBJ1-1, with a possible D match to TRBD1 (6 bases). V dropped 4 bases and J dropped 0 bases, with 9 bases sitting between them. Germline V gene data show CDR1 as GTSNPN and CDR2 as SVGIG (reference sequence). The CDR3 has 13 amino acids. DNA for the CDR3: TGTGCCTGGACTAAGGGGGTGAACACTGAAGCTTTCTTT. Translation: CAWTKGVNTEAFF.

This clone turned up a few times. The chain has TRBV7-2 and TRBJ1-5; D possibly corresponds to TRBD1 (5 bases). This CDR3 region has 14 residues. The germline V gene encodes CDR1 SGHTA and CDR2 FQGNSA. Trimming removed 3 bases from V and 7 bases from J, with 13 bases in between. In nucleotides, the CDR3 is TGTGCCAGCAGCTTCCGCAGGGATAGGCAGCCCCAGCATTTT. Translated: CASSFRRDRQPQHF.

V and J are TRBV6-5 and TRBJ2-5; the match to TRBD2 covers 10 bases. Germline V gene sequence: CDR1 MNHEY, CDR2 SVGAGI. V was clipped by 5 bases and J by 5 bases; unmatched bases: 5. The CDR3 extends over 14 amino acids. Written as DNA, the CDR3 is TGTGCCAGCAGTCCCCCGGGACTAGCGGAGACCCAGTACTTC. Translation: CASSPPGLAETQYF.

This clone was detected only a few times. The V and J genes are TRBV6-5 and TRBJ1-6, with D unresolved. V lost 2 bases and J lost 9, with 11 bases in between. The germline V gene has CDR1 MNHEY and CDR2 SVGAGI. The CDR3 totals 14 residues. CDR3 bases: TGTGCCAGCAGTTACGGGCAGGAAGGTTCACCCCTCCACTTT. Translation gives CASSYGQEGSPLHF.